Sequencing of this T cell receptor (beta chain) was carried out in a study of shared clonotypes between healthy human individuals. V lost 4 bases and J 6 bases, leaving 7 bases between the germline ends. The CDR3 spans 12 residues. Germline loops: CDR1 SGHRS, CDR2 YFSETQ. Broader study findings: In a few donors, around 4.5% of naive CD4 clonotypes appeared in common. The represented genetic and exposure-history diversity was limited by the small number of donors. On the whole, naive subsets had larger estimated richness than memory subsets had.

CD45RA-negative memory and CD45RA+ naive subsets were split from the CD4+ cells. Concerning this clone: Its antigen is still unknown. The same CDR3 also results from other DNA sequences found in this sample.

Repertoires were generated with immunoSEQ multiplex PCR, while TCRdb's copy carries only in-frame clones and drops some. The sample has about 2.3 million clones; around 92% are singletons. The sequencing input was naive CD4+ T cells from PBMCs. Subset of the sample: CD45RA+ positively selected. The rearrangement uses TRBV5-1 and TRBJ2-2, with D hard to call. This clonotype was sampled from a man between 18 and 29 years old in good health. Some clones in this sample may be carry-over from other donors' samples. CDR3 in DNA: TGCGCCAGCAGCCCTCGAGCCGGGGAGCTGTTTTTT. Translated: CASSPRAGELFF.